These T cell receptor beta chains were read from a single sample in a study of cytomegalovirus exposure and HLA in healthy donors. The protocol was immunoSEQ multiplex PCR, while the TCRdb copy is restricted to in-frame clones and leaves out a portion. There are about 200,000 clones in the sample, with 1.1% held by the top ten. The specimen sequenced was PBMCs. These TCRs come from a girl aged 2 to 10 in good health and CMV-seropositive. CDR3s include the opening cysteine and the closing phenylalanine or tryptophan. The D gene is left open where the match is weak.

J gene | D gene | V gene | CDR3 protein | CDR3 DNA
TRBJ1-1 | NA | TRBV5-5 | CASSLVAGWDTEAFF | TGTGCCAGCAGCTTGGTGGCAGGGTGGGACACTGAAGCTTTCTTT
TRBJ2-1 | NA | TRBV5-6 | CASSLGQTSYNEQFF | TGTGCCAGCAGCTTGGGACAGACCTCCTACAATGAGCAGTTCTTC
TRBJ2-3 | NA | TRBV6-5 | CASSRLDTQYF | TGTGCCAGCAGCCGTTTAGATACGCAGTATTTT
TRBJ2-7 | NA | TRBV2 | CASSAQGASYEQYF | TGTGCCAGCAGTGCCCAGGGTGCCTCCTACGAGCAGTACTTC
TRBJ2-1 | NA | TRBV28 | CASSLAAGQFF | TGTGCCAGCAGTTTAGCCGCAGGGCAGTTCTTC
TRBJ2-7 | NA | TRBV11-2 | CASSNVGGTHEQYF | TGTGCCAGCAGCAATGTCGGGGGAACGCACGAGCAGTACTTC
TRBJ2-5 | TRBD1 | TRBV11-2 | CASRVTGGLGETQYF | TGTGCCAGCAGGGTAACAGGGGGCTTGGGGGAGACCCAGTACTTC
TRBJ1-1 | NA | TRBV20-1 | CSARRVQAFF | TGCAGTGCTAGACGTGTTCAAGCTTTCTTT
TRBJ2-2 | TRBD2 | TRBV2 | CASAASGVGELFF | TGTGCCAGCGCGGCTAGCGGGGTCGGGGAGCTGTTTTTT
TRBJ2-3 | TRBD2 | TRBV4-2 | CASSQGSLAGGADTQYF | TGTGCCAGCAGCCAAGGAAGCCTAGCGGGAGGGGCAGATACGCAGTATTTT
TRBJ2-2 | NA | TRBV5-4 | CATRAFGVGELFF | TGTGCCACCAGGGCGTTTGGAGTCGGGGAGCTGTTTTTT
TRBJ1-5 | NA | TRBV2 | CASSGGTYSNQPQHF | TGTGCCAGCAGTGGGGGGACATATAGCAATCAGCCCCAGCATTTT
TRBJ2-2 | TRBD2 | TRBV9 | CASSVGASGSPTGELFF | TGTGCCAGCAGCGTAGGGGCTAGCGGGAGCCCCACCGGGGAGCTGTTTTTT
TRBJ2-7 | NA | TRBV5-1 | CASSRQSTAGYEQYF | TGCGCCAGCAGCCGGCAATCGACTGCAGGGTACGAGCAGTACTTC
TRBJ2-3 | NA | TRBV27 | CASSFYSTDTQYF | TGTGCCAGCAGTTTCTATAGCACAGATACGCAGTATTTT
TRBJ1-3 | NA | TRBV6-1 | CASSEDLSGNTIYF | TGTGCCAGCAGTGAAGATTTATCTGGAAACACCATATATTTT
TRBJ2-3 | TRBD2 | TRBV19 | CASSNTGLAGSTDTQYF | TGTGCCAGTAGTAACACGGGACTAGCGGGGAGCACAGATACGCAGTATTTT
TRBJ1-1 | NA | TRBV6-5 | CASSAGREAFF | TGTGCCAGCAGTGCCGGCAGGGAAGCTTTCTTT
TRBJ2-3 | TRBD1 | TRBV27 | CASSYTTGITDTQYF | TGTGCCAGCAGCTATACGACAGGGATCACAGATACGCAGTATTTT
TRBJ1-5 | NA | TRBV28 | CASSPINQPQHF | TGTGCCAGCAGCCCTATTAATCAGCCCCAGCATTTT
TRBJ2-7 | NA | TRBV5-1 | CASSRTPEDTYEQYF | TGCGCCAGCAGCCGCACCCCGGAGGATACCTACGAGCAGTACTTC
TRBJ2-1 | NA | TRBV6-1 | CASSASRVGAGDEQFF | TGTGCCAGCAGTGCCTCTCGGGTGGGAGCCGGCGATGAGCAGTTCTTC